This passage covers 6 T cell receptor beta chains from one sample sequenced in a study of technical replicates of blood from a few donors. The protocol was immunoSEQ multiplex PCR, while the TCRdb copy is restricted to in-frame clones and leaves out a portion. Among under 15,000 clones listed, approximately 94% were seen once. Sequenced: PBMCs. These TCRs come from a human donor in good health.

This rearrangement joins TRBV5-6 to TRBJ1-4; D is ambiguous. Per germline, CDR1 SGHDT and CDR2 YYEEEE. The V end lost 4 bases, the J end lost 3 bases, and 16 bases lay between the germline ends. The CDR3 is 16 residues long. CDR3 bases: TGTGCCAGCAGCCGCTCGTTGGGTGCGGCTAATGAAAAACTGTTTTTT. Its translation is CASSRSLGAANEKLFF. Complete variable domain (other parts from reference TRBV5-6 and TRBJ1-4): DAGVTQSPTHLIKTRGQQVTLRCSPKSGHDTVSWYQQALGQGPQFIFQYYEEEERQRGNFPDRFSGHQFPNYSSELNVNALLLGDSALYLCASSRSLGAANEKLFFGSGTQLSVL.

This rearrangement joins TRBV14 to TRBJ2-4; 10 nucleotides agree with TRBD1. V lost 2 bases, J lost 0 bases, and 10 bases stayed unmatched. The CDR3 runs to 19 residues. CDR1 is SGHDN, CDR2 FVKESK, per germline. The CDR3 nucleotides read TGTGCCAGCAGCCAATCGAGGGACAGGGGACCTCTAGCCAAAAACATTCAGTACTTC. It codes for CASSQSRDRGPLAKNIQYF.

V gene TRBV6-5 combines with J gene TRBJ1-2; D ambiguous. The CDR3 contains 15 residues. V lost 6 bases, J lost 0 bases, and 14 bases lay in between. CDR1 and CDR2 from the germline V gene are MNHEY and SVGAGI. DNA of the CDR3: TGTGCCAGCAGCCCCCCCGGCGGGGCTAACTATGGCTACACCTTC. This codes for CASSPPGGANYGYTF.

J is TRBJ2-7 and V is TRBV7-9; 11 nucleotides line up with TRBD2. Germline-derived CDR1 and CDR2 are SEHNR and FQNEAQ (reference sequence). J gave up 0 bases and V 4 bases, and 2 bases lay outside the gene matches. This CDR3 region has 15 residues. The CDR3 nucleotides read TGTGCCAGCAGCTCCCTAGCGGGAGGCTCCTACGAGCAGTACTTC. This codes for CASSSLAGGSYEQYF.

The V gene is TRBV14, the J gene TRBJ1-2, with TRBD1 matching 9 bases. This CDR3 is built from 21 residues. Looked up from germline, CDR1 is SGHDN and CDR2 is FVKESK. The V gene end was trimmed by 0 bases and the J gene end by 5 bases; junction bases not matched to a gene: 22. The CDR3 DNA sequence: TGTGCCAGCAGCCAAGATACGTGGGAGACGCCGGGGGGGACAGGGAAGTATGGCTACACCTTC. Translated: CASSQDTWETPGGTGKYGYTF.

The chain carries TRBV29-1 and TRBJ1-5; 8 bases are shared with TRBD1. After removal of 4 bases from V and 4 bases from J, the junction contained 0 bases not matched to a gene. Looked up from germline, CDR1 is SQVTM and CDR2 is ANQGSEA. CDR3 length equals 12 residues. Here the CDR3 DNA reads TGCAGCGTTGGACAGGGGAATCAGCCCCAGCATTTT. The encoded protein is CSVGQGNQPQHF.